These 9 T cell receptor beta chains share one sample of origin, sequenced in a study of cytomegalovirus exposure and HLA in healthy donors. 60 Vbeta and 13 Jbeta primers were used in PCR. The data were produced by immunoSEQ multiplex PCR, yet TCRdb's version contains in-frame clones alone and is incomplete. The table records about 93,000 clones, 78% of them present only once. Material: PBMCs. These TCRs come from a woman between 35 and 50 years old in good health and CMV-seronegative.

The chain links TRBV7-9 to TRBJ2-3, with TRBD1 matching 8 bases. The CDR3 is 15 amino acids. CDR1 and CDR2 (germline): SEHNR, FQNEAQ (reference sequence). J gave up 9 bases and V 2 bases, and 10 bases lay outside the gene matches. The CDR3, as DNA: TGTGCCAGCAGCTTACCCCGACGACAGGGGCGGACGCAGTATTTT. It is translated as CASSLPRRQGRTQYF.

The chain recombines TRBV20-1 with TRBJ1-1; D gene ambiguous. Trimming took 4 bases from V and 7 from J, leaving 10 bases between them. CDR3 length: 11 amino acids. The germline gives CDR1 DFQATT, CDR2 SNEGSKA (reference sequence). The CDR3 DNA follows: TGCAGTGCTACCAGACAACGTGAAGCTTTCTTT. Amino acids: CSATRQREAFF.

V and J are TRBV29-1 and TRBJ2-1, with TRBD2 matching 10 bases. The CDR3 totals 15 residues. Looked up from germline, CDR1 is SQVTM and CDR2 is ANQGSEA. The ends lost 6 bases at V and 5 bases at J; junction bases unmatched: 10. CDR3 nucleotide sequence: TGCAGCGTGGGGGCCCAGAGCGGGAGGGACAATGAGCAGTTCTTC. This codes for CSVGAQSGRDNEQFF.

J is TRBJ2-7 and V is TRBV27; the match to TRBD2 covers 7 bases. CDR1 MNHEY and CDR2 SMNVEV come from the germline V gene (reference sequence). J was trimmed by 1 base and V by 0 bases; bases with no gene match: 6. The CDR3 runs 16 residues. The CDR3, as DNA: TGTGCCAGCAGTTTATCTAGCGGGTTTATATCCTACGAGCAGTACTTC. As protein: CASSLSSGFISYEQYF.

This clone turned up a few times. The chain uses TRBV18 and TRBJ2-3; D is ambiguous. The V and J ends lost 2 bases and 0 bases respectively, with 6 bases between them. In germline, CDR1 is KGHSH, CDR2 LQKENI. The CDR3 spans 14 residues. CDR3: CASSPIPSTDTQYF. The CDR3 DNA is TGTGCCAGCTCACCAATCCCTAGCACAGATACGCAGTATTTT.

This chain connects TRBV5-4 to TRBJ2-3; TRBD1 agrees at 9 bases. CDR3 length: 15 amino acids. Per the germline V gene, CDR1 is SGHNT and CDR2 is YYREEE (reference sequence). V shed 4 bases and J 7 bases; nucleotides not matched to a gene: 10. CDR3 DNA sequence: TGTGCCAGCAGCGTCTCGGGACAGGGAGATCATACGCAGTATTTT. Its protein product is CASSVSGQGDHTQYF.

The chain recombines TRBV7-9 with TRBJ2-1, with a tentative D call TRBD2 (5 bases). Germline CDR1 and CDR2: SEHNR and FQNEAQ (reference sequence). This CDR3 contains 13 residues. The V end was cut by 5 bases, the J end by 5 bases, with 10 bases between. The CDR3 DNA is TGTGCCAGCAGCCAAATAGCGCACAATGAGCAGTTCTTC. Its translation: CASSQIAHNEQFF.

This clone was recorded only once. The chain recombines TRBV10-3 with TRBJ2-7; 10 bases map to TRBD1. Germline V gene sequence: CDR1 ENHRY, CDR2 SYGVKD. J gave up 7 bases and V 4 bases, and 10 bases lay outside the gene matches. The CDR3 is 15 amino acids. DNA for the CDR3: TGTGCCATCAGTGGGGACAGGGGTAGGATTTTGGAGCAGTACTTC. Translation: CAISGDRGRILEQYF.

The J gene is TRBJ1-5, the V gene TRBV19, with D uncertain. With 3 bases removed from V and 9 bases from J, the gap between germline ends came to 9 bases. From germline, CDR1 is LNHDA and CDR2 SQIVND (reference sequence). The CDR3 runs 12 residues. The CDR3 sequence is CASSIREGPQHF. The CDR3 DNA reads as TGTGCCAGTAGTATCCGGGAGGGGCCCCAGCATTTT.